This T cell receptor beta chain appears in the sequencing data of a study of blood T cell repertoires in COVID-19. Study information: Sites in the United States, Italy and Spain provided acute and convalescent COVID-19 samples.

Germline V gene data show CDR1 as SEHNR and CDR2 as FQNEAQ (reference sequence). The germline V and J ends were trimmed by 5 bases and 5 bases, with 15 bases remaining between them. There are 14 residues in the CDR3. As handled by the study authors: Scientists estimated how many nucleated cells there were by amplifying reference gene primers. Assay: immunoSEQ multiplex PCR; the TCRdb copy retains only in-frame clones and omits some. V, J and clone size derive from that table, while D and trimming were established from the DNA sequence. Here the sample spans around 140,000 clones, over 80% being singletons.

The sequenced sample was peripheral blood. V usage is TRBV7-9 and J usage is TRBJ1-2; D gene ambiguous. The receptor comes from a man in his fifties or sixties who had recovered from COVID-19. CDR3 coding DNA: TGTGCCAGCAGCCCGGAGACGGAGGATTATGGCTACACCTTC. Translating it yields CASSPETEDYGYTF.